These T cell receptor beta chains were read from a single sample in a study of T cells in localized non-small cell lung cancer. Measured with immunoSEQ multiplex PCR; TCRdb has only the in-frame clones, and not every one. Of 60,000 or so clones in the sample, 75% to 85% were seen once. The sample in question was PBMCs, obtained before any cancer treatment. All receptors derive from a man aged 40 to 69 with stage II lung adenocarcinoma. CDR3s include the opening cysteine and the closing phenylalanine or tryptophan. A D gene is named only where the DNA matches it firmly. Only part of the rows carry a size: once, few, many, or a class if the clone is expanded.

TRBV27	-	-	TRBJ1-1	TGTGCCAGCAGAAGGGACCCAAAGAACACTGAAGCTTTCTTT	CASRRDPKNTEAFF
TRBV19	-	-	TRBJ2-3	TGTGCCAGTAGTATAGACAGATCGCCTACGCAGTATTTT	CASSIDRSPTQYF
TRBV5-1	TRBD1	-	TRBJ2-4	TGCGCCAGCAGCCCCTTCCGGGACAGTCTAGCCAAAAACATTCAGTACTTC	CASSPFRDSLAKNIQYF
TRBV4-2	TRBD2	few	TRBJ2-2	TGTGCCAGCAGCCAAGACGGGTGGGAGGGCAACACCGGGGAGCTGTTTTTT	CASSQDGWEGNTGELFF
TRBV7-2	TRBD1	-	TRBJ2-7	TGTGCCAGCAGACTACAGGGGGTTAACTACTACGAGCAGTACTTC	CASRLQGVNYYEQYF
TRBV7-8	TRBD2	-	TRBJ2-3	TGTGCCAGCAGCTTAGGTGGGGGAGGGGGCACAGATACGCAGTATTTT	CASSLGGGGGTDTQYF
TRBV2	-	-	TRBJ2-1	TGTGCCAGCACCTCCGGGACTTCCTACAATGAGCAGTTCTTC	CASTSGTSYNEQFF
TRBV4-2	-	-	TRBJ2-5	TGTGCCAGCAGCCAAGAAGGGCCAGGCGTATTAGAGACCCAGTACTTC	CASSQEGPGVLETQYF
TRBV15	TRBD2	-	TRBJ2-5	TGTGCCACCAGCAGAGGAATGGCTAGCGGGAGGGCCAAAGAGACCCAGTACTTC	CATSRGMASGRAKETQYF
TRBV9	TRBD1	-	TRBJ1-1	TGTGCCAGCAGCGTAGGGTTGGCAGGGGGGAACACTGAAGCTTTCTTT	CASSVGLAGGNTEAFF
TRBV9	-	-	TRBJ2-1	TGTGCCAGCAGCCCCCAAGGTAACAATGAGCAGTTCTTC	CASSPQGNNEQFF
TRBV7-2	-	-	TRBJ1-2	TGTGCCAGCAGCCCAGCGGGCCAGACCAACTATGGCTACACCTTC	CASSPAGQTNYGYTF
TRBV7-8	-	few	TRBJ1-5	TGTGCCAGCAGCCCTAGGAGGACAGCTTCTAGCAATCAGCCCCAGCATTTT	CASSPRRTASSNQPQHF
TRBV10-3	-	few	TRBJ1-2	TGTGCCATCAGGTACCGGGACACCTACAGTGAGCACTATGGCTACACCTTC	CAIRYRDTYSEHYGYTF
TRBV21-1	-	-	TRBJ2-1	TGTGCCAGCAGCCATGGGACTAGCGGGAGGGAATACAATGAGCAGTTCTTC	CASSHGTSGREYNEQFF
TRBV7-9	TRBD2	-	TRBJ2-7	TGTGCCAGCAGCCTACTAGCGGGAGGGCCCCGGCCCTCCTACGAGCAGTACTTC	CASSLLAGGPRPSYEQYF
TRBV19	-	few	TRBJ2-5	TGTGCCAGTAGTATTGAGGGAGAAGAGACCCAGTACTTC	CASSIEGEETQYF
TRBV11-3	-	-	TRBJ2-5	TGTGCCAGCAGCTCTCAAGAGACCCAGTACTTC	CASSSQETQYF
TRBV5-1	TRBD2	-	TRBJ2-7	TGCGCCAGCAGCTTGGGAATTCGGACTAGCGGAGTCCAAAGCTCCTACGAGCAGTACTTC	CASSLGIRTSGVQSSYEQYF
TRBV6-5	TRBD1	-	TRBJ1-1	TGTGCCAGCAGGTCAGGGGGCTGGGGCACTGAAGCTTTCTTT	CASRSGGWGTEAFF
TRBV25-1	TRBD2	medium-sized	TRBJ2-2	TGTGCCAGCTCCGGGACTAGCGATACCGGGGAGCTGTTTTTT	CASSGTSDTGELFF
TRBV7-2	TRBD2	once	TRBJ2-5	TGTGCCAGCAGGACACTAGCGGCTCAAGAGACCCAGTACTTC	CASRTLAAQETQYF
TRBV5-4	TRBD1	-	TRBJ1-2	TGTGCCAGCAGCCCGTACTCTTCCGGGACAGGTCCGTCTGGCTACACCTTC	CASSPYSSGTGPSGYTF
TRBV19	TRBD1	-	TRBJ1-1	TGTGCCAGCGTTAACAGGGGGCGCTTGTGGGACACTGAAGCTTTCTTT	CASVNRGRLWDTEAFF
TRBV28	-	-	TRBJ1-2	TGTGCCAGCATAGGCAGGCAACCTTTCAGCGGTGGCTACACCTTC	CASIGRQPFSGGYTF
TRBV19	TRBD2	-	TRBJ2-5	TGTGCCAGTAGTATGGCGGGAGGGCCAAGGGAGACCCAGTACTTC	CASSMAGGPRETQYF
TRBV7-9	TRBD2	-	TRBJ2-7	TGTGCCAGCAGCTTAGCTAGCGGGGGGTACGAGCAGTACTTC	CASSLASGGYEQYF
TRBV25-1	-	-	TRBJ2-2	TGTGCCAGCAGTGGATTAAACACCGGGGAGCTGTTTTTT	CASSGLNTGELFF
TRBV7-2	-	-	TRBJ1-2	TGTGCCAGCAGCACCGAACTGATCTATGGCTACACCTTC	CASSTELIYGYTF
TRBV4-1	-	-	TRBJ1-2	TGCGCCAGCAGCCAAGATGGGGGGGGTAGGGGCGGCTACACCTTC	CASSQDGGGRGGYTF
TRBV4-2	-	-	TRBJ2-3	TGTGCCAGCAGCCAAGCTAAGAGAGTGAACACAGATACGCAGTATTTT	CASSQAKRVNTDTQYF
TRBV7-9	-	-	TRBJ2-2	TGTGCCAGCAGCTTGGAGGGCCCCGACACCGGGGAGCTGTTTTTT	CASSLEGPDTGELFF
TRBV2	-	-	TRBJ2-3	TGTGCCAGCATACCGCTAGCGTACGAGACAGATACGCAGTATTTT	CASIPLAYETDTQYF
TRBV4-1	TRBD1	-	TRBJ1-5	TGCGCCAGCAGCCACTCCGGGACAGGGGCCAATCAGCCCCAGCATTTT	CASSHSGTGANQPQHF
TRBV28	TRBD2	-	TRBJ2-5	TGTGCCGCCGGACTAGCGGGAGCCAGGGAGACCCAGTACTTC	CAAGLAGARETQYF
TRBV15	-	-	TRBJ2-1	TGTGCCACCAGCAGAGGAGTGGCGACACCACATGAGCAGTTCTTC	CATSRGVATPHEQFF
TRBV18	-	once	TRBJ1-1	TGTGCCAGCTCACCAGAGGCCACTGAAGCTTTCTTT	CASSPEATEAFF
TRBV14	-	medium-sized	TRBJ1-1	TGTGCCAGCAGCCGTTCGTGGGGAACTGAAGCTTTCTTT	CASSRSWGTEAFF
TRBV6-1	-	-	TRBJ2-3	TGTGCCAGCAGTGAAGCGCCGGGGGGCGCAGATACGCAGTATTTT	CASSEAPGGADTQYF
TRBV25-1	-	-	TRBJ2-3	TGTGCCAGCAGTGAGGGTGGGAGGGGGAGCCCAGATACGCAGTATTTT	CASSEGGRGSPDTQYF
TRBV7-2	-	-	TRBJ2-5	TGTGCCAGCAGCTTAGGGAACCAAGAGACCCAGTACTTC	CASSLGNQETQYF
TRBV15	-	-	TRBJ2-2	TGTGCCACCAGCAGGAGCGGGGAGCTGTTTTTT	CATSRSGELFF
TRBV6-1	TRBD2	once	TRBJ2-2	TGTGCCAGCAGTGAGCCAGCGGGAGTCACCGGGGAGCTGTTTTTT	CASSEPAGVTGELFF
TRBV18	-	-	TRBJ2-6	TGTGCCAGCTCACCCCTGAAGTCTGGGGCCAACGTCCTGACTTTC	CASSPLKSGANVLTF
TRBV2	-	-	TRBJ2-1	TGTGCCTTACTAGAAGGGCCCCAGGGGGGCAATGAGCAGTTCTTC	CALLEGPQGGNEQFF